A single sample is the source of the 31 T cell receptor beta chains below, sequenced in a study of human T cells and chemical hapten exposure. Via MiXCR, TCRdb re-called the RACE reads, giving one row per CDR3 protein. Of about 190,000 distinct CDR3 sequences in the sample, about 22% were seen once. The time point here: patch test 3, about 24 weeks after DPC sensitization. Treatment noted: therapeutic diphenylcyclopropenone sensitization with weekly scalp DPC. The sample in question was whole blood, obtained in connection with sensitization to the hapten diphenylcyclopropenone (DPC). These receptor sequences come from a woman in her forties with alopecia areata. Some clones in this sample may be carry-over from other donors' samples.

The genes are TRBV7-2 and TRBJ1-5; a weak D match, TRBD1 (5 bases). V was cut by 1 base and J by 5 bases, with 12 bases left in between. In germline, CDR1 is SGHTA, CDR2 FQGNSA. CDR3 length: 15 amino acids. Written as DNA, the CDR3 is TGTGCCAGCAGCTTAGAGGCAGGGTTGTATCAGCCCCAGCATTTT. Translating gives CASSLEAGLYQPQHF.

The rearrangement links TRBV11-1 to TRBJ2-1, with a weak D call TRBD1 (5 bases). This CDR3 comprises 17 residues. Per the germline V gene, CDR1 is SGHAT and CDR2 is FQDESV (reference sequence). V was cut by 5 bases and J by 1 base, with 18 bases left in between. In DNA form, the CDR3 reads TGTGCCAGCAGCCCGTCTCGTGGGGCGGTTTCCTACAATGAGCAGTTCTTC. It codes for CASSPSRGAVSYNEQFF.

The rearrangement links TRBV9 to TRBJ2-3, with 8 bases identical to TRBD2. This CDR3 has 15 amino acids. After removal of 0 bases from V and 3 bases from J, the junction contained 3 bases not matched to a gene. In germline, CDR1 is SGDLS, CDR2 YYNGEE. The CDR3 sequence is CASSVGQRETDTQYF. The CDR3 region has the DNA TGTGCCAGCAGCGTAGGACAGCGGGAGACAGATACGCAGTATTTT.

The DNA of the CDR3 is TGCAGTGCTAGAGATTGGGCCCGCACAGATACGCAGTATTTT. This encodes CSARDWARTDTQYF. This chain uses TRBV20-1 with TRBJ2-3; D not resolved. The ends were cut back, 0 bases at V and 1 base at J, with 8 bases in the middle. CDR1 is DFQATT and CDR2 is SNEGSKA in the germline V gene (reference sequence). The CDR3 contains 14 residues.

J is TRBJ2-5 and V is TRBV24-1, with D unresolved. Between the trimmed V and J ends, which lost 3 bases and 4 bases, there was a span of 8 bases. The germline V gene has CDR1 KGHDR and CDR2 SFDVKD. The CDR3 covers 13 residues. This chain's CDR3 is CATSDARPETQYF. CDR3 bases: TGTGCCACCAGTGATGCCAGGCCAGAGACCCAGTACTTC.

The gene calls are TRBV20-1 and TRBJ2-1, with D possibly TRBD2 on 6 matching bases. Trimming took off 6 bases at V and 6 bases at J, with 18 bases between the two ends. This CDR3 has 14 amino acids. Looked up from germline, CDR1 is DFQATT and CDR2 is SNEGSKA (reference sequence). CDR3 in amino acids: CSALPPLAVNEQFF. CDR3 in DNA: TGCAGTGCGCTCCCACCACTAGCTGTCAATGAGCAGTTCTTC.

The J gene is TRBJ1-5, the V gene TRBV28; no reliable D call. V was shortened by 2 bases and J by 3 bases, with 8 bases between the two germline ends. Germline loops: CDR1 MDHEN, CDR2 SYDVKM. This CDR3 contains 14 residues. The DNA of the CDR3 is TGTGCCAGCAGTTTACAAATCGTCAATCAGCCCCAGCATTTT. Protein product: CASSLQIVNQPQHF.

The sample holds a few counts of this clonotype. The chain is built from TRBV4-1 and TRBJ2-7, with D perhaps given as TRBD1 or TRBD2 (5 bases each). The CDR3 totals 14 residues. From germline, CDR1 is MGHRA and CDR2 YSYEKL. V lost 2 bases, J lost 5 bases, and 13 bases lay in between. DNA of the CDR3: TGCGCCAGCAGCCAACGGGACCCGGAGGACGAGCAGTACTTC. It specifies CASSQRDPEDEQYF.

This clonotype was recorded many times. The chain uses TRBV12-3 or TRBV12-4 and TRBJ2-7, with D possibly matching TRBD1 (5 bases). This CDR3 has 13 amino acids. Deletions cut 6 bases from V and 2 bases from J, with 11 bases between. The CDR3 sequence is CASRWGRAYEQYF. Written as DNA, the CDR3 is TGTGCCAGCAGATGGGGCCGAGCCTACGAGCAGTACTTC.

This chain connects TRBV7-2 to TRBJ1-2; 8 bases align to TRBD1. The CDR3 sequence is 13 residues long. J was trimmed by 8 bases and V by 4 bases; bases with no gene match: 6. Germline V gives CDR1 SGHTA, CDR2 FQGNSA. CDR3 sequence: CASSSQGALGYTF. The CDR3 coding sequence is TGTGCCAGCAGCTCCCAGGGGGCGCTGGGCTACACCTTC.

The chain's CDR3 is CASSQDLGDSYEQYF. The CDR3 DNA reads TGCGCCAGCAGCCAAGATCTAGGGGACTCTTACGAGCAGTACTTC. The rearrangement joins TRBV4-1 to TRBJ2-7, with D tentatively TRBD2 (6 bases). This CDR3 spans 15 amino acids. Germline CDR1 is MGHRA and CDR2 is YSYEKL. V was pared by 0 bases and J by 4 bases, with 13 bases between.

The V and J genes are TRBV28 and TRBJ2-7, with 7 bases matching TRBD1. The CDR3 contains 16 residues. The germline V gene encodes CDR1 MDHEN and CDR2 SYDVKM. After removal of 4 bases from V and 2 bases from J, the junction contained 11 bases not matched to a gene. The CDR3 region is CASSSPFQDRPYEQYF. For the CDR3, the DNA is TGTGCCAGCAGTTCCCCATTCCAGGACAGGCCCTACGAGCAGTACTTC.

This chain uses TRBV7-2 with TRBJ2-7; 9 nucleotides agree with TRBD2. Germline V gene data show CDR1 as SGHTA and CDR2 as FQGNSA. J gave up 6 bases and V 0 bases, and 9 bases lay outside the gene matches. The CDR3 spans 16 residues. The DNA of the CDR3 is TGTGCCAGCAGCTTAGCGAGGGTAGCGGGAGACCCCGAGCAGTACTTC. Translation: CASSLARVAGDPEQYF.

This clonotype was seen only a few times. The rearrangement uses TRBV25-1 and TRBJ1-3; D is perhaps TRBD1 (5 bases). Between the trimmed V and J ends, which lost 1 base and 4 bases, there was a span of 17 bases. This CDR3 has 17 amino acids. Germline V gene data show CDR1 as MGHDK and CDR2 as SYGVNS. The CDR3 sequence is CASSESVIPNRGNTIYF. CDR3 DNA: TGTGCCAGCAGTGAATCGGTTATACCGAACAGGGGAAACACCATATATTTT.

This clonotype was picked up a small number of times. The genes are TRBV3-1 and TRBJ1-2, with no clear D. Germline CDR1 reads LGHDT; CDR2 reads YNNKEL (reference sequence). This CDR3 comprises 14 residues. V gave up 1 base and J gave up 4 bases, with 10 bases separating them. The CDR3 bases are TGTGCCAGCAGCCAAGGGCCTACAGTCTATGGCTACACCTTC. This gives the protein CASSQGPTVYGYTF.

The chain has TRBV27 and TRBJ1-2; 10 bases agree with TRBD1. Germline CDR1 and CDR2: MNHEY and SMNVEV (reference sequence). The V gene end was trimmed by 3 bases and the J gene end by 0 bases; junction bases not matched to a gene: 7. The CDR3 is 17 residues long. The CDR3 bases are TGTGCCAGCAGTTTCCGGGACAGGGGTTTAGCTAACTATGGCTACACCTTC. Its protein is CASSFRDRGLANYGYTF.

The chain joins TRBV28 to TRBJ2-7; D might be TRBD1 (6 bases). The length of the CDR3 is 15 residues. CDR1 and CDR2 (germline): MDHEN, SYDVKM. Trimming shortened V by 4 bases and J by 0 bases, and 13 bases separated the two germline ends. CDR3 in DNA: TGTGCCAGCAGTTCAACAGGGAAGGGCTCCTACGAGCAGTACTTC. The encoded protein is CASSSTGKGSYEQYF.

This clonotype was counted a few times. In DNA, the CDR3 is TGTGCCAGCGGCCTAGGATCCTACGAGCAGTACTTC. It encodes CASGLGSYEQYF. This chain uses TRBV7-2 with TRBJ2-7; D ambiguous. The CDR3 has 12 residues. V shed 8 bases and J shed 1 base, with 9 bases lying between them. Germline V gives CDR1 SGHTA, CDR2 FQGNSA. The complete variable domain, with remaining parts taken from reference TRBV7-2 and TRBJ2-7, reads GAGVSQSPSNKVTEKGKDVELRCDPISGHTALYWYRQSLGQGLEFLIYFQGNSAPDKSGLPSDRFSAERTGGSVSTLTIQRTQQEDSAVYLCASGLGSYEQYFGPGTRLTVT.

This clonotype showed up just a few times. J is TRBJ2-7 and V is TRBV6-2 or TRBV6-3; D remains unclear. Germline-derived CDR1 and CDR2 are MNHEY and SVGEGT. The CDR3 loop spans 15 amino acids. Trimming cost V 2 bases and J 3 bases, with 14 bases left between them. The DNA for the CDR3 is TGTGCCAGCAGTTACACCTGGGAAAGGAGCTACGAGCAGTACTTC. Amino acid sequence: CASSYTWERSYEQYF.

The chain is built from TRBV20-1 and TRBJ2-7; 8 nucleotides align to TRBD1. The CDR3 sequence is 14 residues long. Germline values: CDR1 DFQATT, CDR2 SNEGSKA (reference sequence). The J segment lost 6 bases and the V segment lost 3 bases, leaving 10 bases of the junction unmatched. For the CDR3, the DNA is TGCAGTGCTAGGGCACCTCAGGGGGCGAGCGAGCAGTACTTC. Translation gives CSARAPQGASEQYF.

The chain recombines TRBV20-1 with TRBJ2-7, with 12 bases aligning to TRBD2. The CDR3 extends over 15 amino acids. The germline CDR1 and CDR2 sequences are DFQATT and SNEGSKA (reference sequence). The V gene end was trimmed by 0 bases and the J gene end by 4 bases; junction bases not matched to a gene: 4. As DNA, the CDR3 is TGCAGTGCTAGAGATAGACTAGCGGGAGTTTACGAGCAGTACTTC. Protein product: CSARDRLAGVYEQYF.

This clonotype occurred a few times. The chain couples TRBV29-1 to TRBJ2-3; the D gene is possibly TRBD1 (6 bases). This CDR3 contains 15 residues. Trimming took 4 bases from V and 6 from J, leaving 20 bases between them. Germline V CDR1 and CDR2: SQVTM, ANQGSEA. The CDR3 spells CSVGKPTGRSDTQYF. In DNA form, the CDR3 reads TGCAGCGTTGGGAAACCGACAGGAAGGTCGGATACGCAGTATTTT.

This clonotype was detected a few times. The chain carries TRBV5-1 and TRBJ2-2; tentative D call: TRBD2 (5 bases). Trimming left V 4 bases short and J 5 bases short, with 9 bases between. Germline V gene data show CDR1 as SGHRS and CDR2 as YFSETQ. The CDR3 loop spans 13 amino acids. Here the CDR3 reads CASSGWRTGELFF. In DNA, the CDR3 is TGCGCCAGCAGCGGATGGAGGACCGGGGAGCTGTTTTTT.

Only a few counts were recorded for this clonotype. The rearrangement joins TRBV29-1 to TRBJ1-1; D not resolved. This CDR3 spans 13 amino acids. CDR1 and CDR2 from the germline V gene are SQVTM and ANQGSEA. The V end lost 6 bases, the J end lost 5 bases, and 16 bases lay between the germline ends. CDR3 DNA sequence: TGCAGCGTAGAACGGACGGAGGGAACTGAAGCTTTCTTT. It encodes CSVERTEGTEAFF.

This sequence joins TRBV2 and TRBJ2-7; 13 nucleotides agree with TRBD2. The J segment lost 4 bases and the V segment lost 2 bases, leaving 2 bases of the junction unmatched. The germline V gene encodes CDR1 SNHLY and CDR2 FYNNEI. The CDR3 extends over 15 amino acids. Here the CDR3 DNA reads TGTGCCAGCAGTGAACTGGGACTAGCGGGATACGAGCAGTACTTC. Translated: CASSELGLAGYEQYF.

There are many counts of this clonotype. J is TRBJ1-5 and V is TRBV29-1; unclear D gene. V lost 6 bases, J lost 0 bases, and 18 bases lay in between. The germline V gene encodes CDR1 SQVTM and CDR2 ANQGSEA. The CDR3 sequence is 16 residues long. This CDR3 reads CSVAYRDLYSNQPQHF. CDR3 nucleotide sequence: TGCAGCGTCGCTTATCGGGATTTGTATAGCAATCAGCCCCAGCATTTT.

This clonotype was seen only a few times. The V and J genes are TRBV6-5 and TRBJ2-1, with a tentative D call TRBD1 (5 bases). V shed 4 bases and J shed 1 base, with 8 bases lying between them. CDR1 and CDR2 from the germline V gene are MNHEY and SVGAGI. There are 14 residues in the CDR3. In DNA form, the CDR3 reads TGTGCCAGCAGTTCCCCAGGGTCCTACAATGAGCAGTTCTTC. Its translation: CASSSPGSYNEQFF.

The rearrangement joins TRBV20-1 to TRBJ2-3; weak D call: TRBD2 (5 bases). The V gene's germline CDR1 is DFQATT and CDR2 SNEGSKA (reference sequence). V was trimmed by 3 bases and J by 3 bases, leaving 13 bases between them. The CDR3 contains 14 residues. The CDR3 here is CSARASGPTDTQYF. CDR3 DNA: TGCAGTGCTAGGGCGAGCGGCCCAACAGATACGCAGTATTTT.

The rearrangement uses TRBV6-2 or TRBV6-3 and TRBJ2-7; 12 bases are shared with TRBD2. Unmatched junction bases numbered 6, after V lost 8 bases and J lost 7 bases. From germline, CDR1 is MNHEY and CDR2 SVGEGT. This CDR3 is built from 13 residues. CDR3 sequence (DNA): TGTGCCAGCGGACTAGCGGGACTGAGGGAGCAGTACTTC. This encodes CASGLAGLREQYF.

This sequence joins TRBV5-1 and TRBJ2-3, with TRBD2 matching over 7 bases. J was trimmed by 3 bases and V by 4 bases; bases with no gene match: 11. This CDR3 spans 16 amino acids. The germline V gene has CDR1 SGHRS and CDR2 YFSETQ. CDR3 DNA sequence: TGCGCCAGCAGCCAAGGACTAGTGGGGTTAACAGATACGCAGTATTTT. It translates to CASSQGLVGLTDTQYF.

The genes are TRBV7-9 and TRBJ2-1; a weak D match, TRBD1 (6 bases). Germline-derived CDR1 and CDR2 are SEHNR and FQNEAQ (reference sequence). The CDR3 consists of 14 residues. Trimming removed 4 bases from V and 1 base from J, with 8 bases in between. In DNA, the CDR3 is TGTGCCAGCAGCTCTGGGACATCCTACAATGAGCAGTTCTTC. It encodes CASSSGTSYNEQFF.